This entry features one TCR beta chain sequence. No antigen is known for it. TCRdb recomputed calls from the reads with MiXCR, one row per CDR3 protein. Counted here are some 900,000 distinct CDR3 sequences, around a third occurring once; the ten biggest clones make up roughly 12%. This entry belongs to a study of T cell repertoires in cytomegalovirus infection. Study context: CMV epitopes in the study were HLA-C-restricted (recently identified) and HLA-B-restricted (well studied).

CDR1 is KGHDR and CDR2 is SFDVKD in the germline V gene. This CDR3 is built from 18 residues. V gave up 1 base and J gave up 4 bases; unmatched junction bases: 8. The chain carries TRBV24-1 and TRBJ2-5; the match to TRBD2 covers 13 bases. The receptor's source is a human donor in good health (CMV status not recorded). Some clones in this sample may be carry-over from other donors' samples. The sequences come from cultured CD8+ T cells from PBMCs, collected from culture after CMV antigen stimulation. The CDR3 loop reads CATSDFLGLAGAGETQYF. The CDR3 DNA reads as TGTGCCACCAGTGATTTTCTAGGACTAGCGGGGGCTGGAGAGACCCAGTACTTC.